The rows below give T cell receptor beta chains drawn from one sample of a study of T cell changes during pregnancy in multiple sclerosis. Profiled with immunoSEQ multiplex PCR; TCRdb holds only in-frame clones, not every one. The sample lists about 77,000 clones, around 89% occurring once. The sample consisted of peripheral blood, taken before pregnancy. All receptors come from a female donor with multiple sclerosis, enrolled in a pregnancy study. Each CDR3 is given with its conserved first and last residue. D genes are given only for firm matches.

TRBV6-5	TRBJ2-7	-	CASSTSRAYEQYF
TRBV19	TRBJ1-1	-	CASSSDKNTEAFF
TRBV7-2	TRBJ2-1	-	CASSLDWFNEQFF
TRBV7-9	TRBJ1-1	-	CASSLASSGGFRAEAFF
TRBV27	TRBJ2-7	TRBD1	CASSSGQGAYEQYF
TRBV19	TRBJ1-5	TRBD1	CASRPGQGGQPQHF
TRBV19	TRBJ1-5	-	CASSNTGSSRYQPQHF
TRBV5-1	TRBJ2-7	TRBD1	CASWDRGERYEQYF
TRBV6-5	TRBJ2-3	-	CASSYRGATDTQYF
TRBV9	TRBJ2-2	TRBD1	CASSFTPGQGFTGELFF
TRBV10-2	TRBJ2-2	-	CASSLYGGELFF
TRBV28	TRBJ1-6	TRBD1	CASSLWEEGQGDNSPLHF
TRBV5-1	TRBJ2-7	TRBD1	CASSLGQGASYEQYF
TRBV11-1	TRBJ2-1	-	CASSLKSGFTLYNEQFF
TRBV10-3	TRBJ1-2	TRBD1	CAISGEGQDAYDGYTF
TRBV4-1	TRBJ1-4	-	CASSQDRRRGNEKLFF
TRBV5-1	TRBJ1-1	-	CASSLGTVGTEAFF
TRBV28	TRBJ1-4	TRBD1	CASSFLQGGQEKLFF
TRBV4-1	TRBJ2-1	-	CASSRLPARHEQFF
TRBV6-1	TRBJ1-1	-	CASSEIPDSHTEAFF
TRBV6-1	TRBJ2-7	-	CASSAGRSYEQYF
TRBV5-6	TRBJ1-6	-	CASSLVRVGSPLHF
TRBV30	TRBJ1-6	-	CAWSLGQYNSPLHF
TRBV5-1	TRBJ2-3	-	CASSLGGRVTDTQYF
TRBV7-8	TRBJ2-1	TRBD2	CASSQAGAYNEQFF
TRBV6-6	TRBJ1-2	TRBD1	CASSYRGLDNYGYTF
TRBV6-5	TRBJ2-2	-	CASSYRGGNTGELFF
TRBV7-2	TRBJ1-3	-	CASSLALTESDTIYF
TRBV9	TRBJ2-2	TRBD2	CASSAEGLEGWAGELFF
TRBV7-3	TRBJ2-3	TRBD2	CASSTQAGGGADTQYF
TRBV11-3	TRBJ2-2	-	CASSGRRTGELFF
TRBV5-1	TRBJ2-3	TRBD1	CASSFMTGATDTQYF
TRBV2	TRBJ1-2	TRBD1	CASSAADGTDGYTF
TRBV7-9	TRBJ2-1	TRBD1	CASSSLTGLSHNEQFF
TRBV29-1	TRBJ1-2	-	CSVVRQSYGYTF
TRBV10-3	TRBJ2-1	TRBD1	CAISPGQSYNEQFF
TRBV19	TRBJ1-5	-	CASSSVQGHSNQPQHF
TRBV9	TRBJ2-2	-	CASSRGGTNTGELFF
TRBV4-3	TRBJ2-7	-	CASSQDGAAGENYEQYF
TRBV5-1	TRBJ2-7	TRBD1	CASSADRGTYEQYF
TRBV7-9	TRBJ2-1	TRBD2	CASSLSLAGSYNEQFF
TRBV18	TRBJ2-5	TRBD1	CASSPPTGARETQYF
TRBV4-3	TRBJ2-2	-	CASSPAWGLNTGELFF
TRBV5-6	TRBJ2-5	-	CASSLSLQETQYF